This T cell receptor (beta chain) was observed in a study of T cell responses to AZD1222 COVID-19 vaccine. Some clones are missing from TCRdb's copy, which holds only in-frame ones; the method was immunoSEQ multiplex PCR. The profile covers about 140,000 clones, with 90% appearing a single time and approximately 5.9% taken by the ten largest. This CDR3 is built from 13 residues. Germline assignment: CDR1 MDHEN and CDR2 SYDVKM. Between the trimmed V and J ends, which lost 2 bases and 8 bases, there was a span of 9 bases. Study observations and caveats: Two AZD1222 doses significantly raised spike-specific TCR breadth and depth over controls.

Note on this clone: No antigen is known for it.

The chain employs TRBV28 and TRBJ1-4; D is perhaps TRBD1 (5 bases). Source: peripheral blood, taken 28 days after the second AZD1222 dose. The origin of this receptor is an adult who received the AZD1222 COVID-19 vaccine. This CDR3 is CASSLTGGEKLFF. The CDR3 nucleotides are TGTGCCAGCAGTTTAACAGGCGGAGAAAAACTGTTTTTT.